Listed below are T cell receptor beta chains from one sample, sequenced in a study of radiotherapy plus CTLA-4 blockade in lung cancer. Sequenced by immunoSEQ multiplex PCR; TCRdb stores in-frame clones only, minus some. The data show 53,000 or so clones, with less than 85% seen just once and 11% held by the top ten. The input for sequencing was peripheral blood, taken from a patient treated with radiotherapy plus ipilimumab. All receptors derive from a human donor with non-small cell lung cancer who had stable disease on radiotherapy plus ipilimumab. CDR3s include the opening cysteine and the closing phenylalanine or tryptophan. D genes are given only for firm matches. Some rows have no size entry. The others give once, few or many, or a class for an expanded clone.

D	J	V	size	CDR3	DNA
NA	TRBJ2-1	TRBV27	NA	CASSTSLHEQFF	TGTGCCAGCAGTACCTCGCTACATGAGCAGTTCTTC
TRBD1	TRBJ1-2	TRBV29-1	NA	CSVATTGDYGYTF	TGCAGCGTTGCCACGACAGGGGACTATGGCTACACCTTC
NA	TRBJ1-4	TRBV6-4	NA	CASSREPATNEKLFF	TGTGCCAGCAGTCGGGAACCGGCAACTAATGAAAAACTGTTTTTT
NA	TRBJ2-1	TRBV4-2	NA	CASSPEGGGAYNEQFF	TGTGCCAGCAGCCCAGAGGGAGGGGGCGCTTACAATGAGCAGTTCTTC
TRBD2	TRBJ2-1	TRBV5-1	NA	CASSLLAGAINEQFF	TGCGCCAGCAGCTTATTAGCGGGGGCCATTAATGAGCAGTTCTTC
NA	TRBJ1-1	TRBV19	NA	CASSPSRGGHTEAFF	TGTGCCAGTAGTCCGTCGCGGGGGGGCCACACTGAAGCTTTCTTT
TRBD2	TRBJ2-1	TRBV2	once	CASRGLALFYNEQFF	TGTGCCAGCAGGGGACTAGCGCTTTTCTACAATGAGCAGTTCTTC
NA	TRBJ1-4	TRBV10-3	NA	CAISPNSNNEKLFF	TGTGCCATCAGTCCAAACTCTAATAATGAAAAACTGTTTTTT
NA	TRBJ2-3	TRBV7-6	medium-sized	CASSFHRHTQYF	TGTGCCAGCAGCTTCCATAGGCATACGCAGTATTTT
NA	TRBJ1-3	TRBV11-2	NA	CASSLVGFSGNTIYF	TGTGCCAGCAGCTTAGTGGGATTCTCTGGAAACACCATATATTTT
NA	TRBJ1-3	TRBV18	NA	CASSPPAGSSGNTIYF	TGTGCCAGCTCACCACCGGCCGGTAGCTCTGGAAACACCATATATTTT
NA	TRBJ1-5	TRBV6-5	NA	CASSDEGQPQHF	TGTGCCAGCAGTGACGAGGGTCAGCCCCAGCATTTT
TRBD1	TRBJ1-1	TRBV9	NA	CASSSPKQGWRAEAFF	TGTGCCAGCAGCTCTCCTAAACAGGGGTGGAGGGCTGAAGCTTTCTTT
TRBD1	TRBJ1-2	TRBV11-2	once	CASSPGTVYGYTF	TGTGCCAGCAGCCCCGGGACAGTCTATGGCTACACCTTC
NA	TRBJ2-5	TRBV28	NA	CASRVRQETQYF	TGTGCCAGCAGGGTCCGACAAGAGACCCAGTACTTC
NA	TRBJ2-3	TRBV15	once	CATSRDRPSTDTQYF	TGTGCCACCAGCAGAGATCGCCCGAGTACAGATACGCAGTATTTT
NA	TRBJ1-2	TRBV16	NA	CASSQSENYGYTF	TGTGCCAGCAGCCAATCGGAGAACTATGGCTACACCTTC
NA	TRBJ1-5	TRBV5-6	few	CASSLGSGGNQPQHF	TGTGCCAGCAGCTTGGGGTCAGGGGGCAATCAGCCCCAGCATTTT
TRBD2	TRBJ2-2	TRBV11-3	NA	CASSLEAGRDTGELFF	TGTGCCAGCAGCTTAGAGGCGGGGAGGGACACCGGGGAGCTGTTTTTT
NA	TRBJ1-4	TRBV7-2	NA	CASSPTGEQTGKLFF	TGTGCCAGCAGCCCCACTGGTGAACAGACAGGAAAACTGTTTTTT
TRBD1	TRBJ2-6	TRBV10-3	NA	CAISESPGQGVSGANVLTF	TGTGCCATCAGTGAGTCCCCGGGACAGGGGGTGAGTGGGGCCAACGTCCTGACTTTC
NA	TRBJ1-4	TRBV6-5	NA	CASSYSMPIREKLFF	TGTGCCAGCAGTTACTCGATGCCTATCAGGGAAAAACTGTTTTTT
NA	TRBJ1-4	TRBV5-6	NA	CASSYIATNEKLFF	TGTGCCAGCAGCTACATTGCAACTAATGAAAAACTGTTTTTT
NA	TRBJ1-3	TRBV5-5	NA	CASSLEGRRGNTIYF	TGTGCCAGCAGCTTGGAGGGACGGAGAGGAAACACCATATATTTT
NA	TRBJ2-3	TRBV27	NA	CASSASSVRTDTQYF	TGTGCCAGCAGTGCGTCATCGGTTAGAACAGATACGCAGTATTTT